This TCR beta chain was captured in a study of cytomegalovirus exposure and HLA in healthy donors. Vbeta (60) and Jbeta (13) primers were used in the PCR. Data came from immunoSEQ multiplex PCR; TCRdb stores just in-frame clones and leaves some out. The sample records just over 150,000 clones, about 75% being singletons. Per germline, CDR1 LNHDA and CDR2 SQIVND (reference sequence). The CDR3 length is 15 residues. V dropped 7 bases and J dropped 5 bases, with 21 bases sitting between them. This chain links TRBV19 with TRBJ2-7, with D unclear. The clonotype comes from a female donor in good health and CMV-seronegative. Input material: PBMCs. The CDR3 protein is CASTERPGLSHEQYF. The CDR3 DNA follows: TGTGCCAGTACGGAACGCCCCGGGTTGTCCCACGAGCAGTACTTC.